The rows below give T cell receptor beta chains drawn from one sample of a study of T cell repertoires in cytomegalovirus infection. Via MiXCR, TCRdb re-called the reads, giving one row per CDR3 protein. The sample yields about 890,000 distinct CDR3 sequences, roughly a third seen once. These receptors' targets are unknown. This specimen consisted of cultured CD8+ T cells from PBMCs, obtained from culture after CMV antigen stimulation. The receptors stem from a human donor in good health (CMV status not recorded). Some clones in this sample may be carry-over from other donors' samples. CDR3s include the opening cysteine and the closing phenylalanine or tryptophan. Fields, in order: CDR3 DNA, CDR3 protein, J gene, clone size, V gene, D gene. D genes are given only for firm matches. Clone size appears in some rows only: once, few, many, or a class for an expanded clone.

CDR3 DNA: TGTGCCAGCCCCACAAGCCCGGGACTAGCTAGGGAGACCCAGTACTTC
CDR3 protein: CASPTSPGLARETQYF
J gene: TRBJ2-5
clone size: NA
V gene: TRBV7-9
D gene: TRBD2

CDR3 DNA: TGTGCCAGTAGTATTGGAGGGCTACAGTACTTC
CDR3 protein: CASSIGGLQYF
J gene: TRBJ2-4
clone size: few
V gene: TRBV19
D gene: NA

CDR3 DNA: TGTGCCAGCAGCCCAGGGACGGCCGGGGAGCAGTTCTTC
CDR3 protein: CASSPGTAGEQFF
J gene: TRBJ2-1
clone size: few
V gene: TRBV13
D gene: NA

CDR3 DNA: TGTGCCAGCAGCGTAGGAGGGACAGGCAGAGAGACCCAGTACTTC
CDR3 protein: CASSVGGTGRETQYF
J gene: TRBJ2-5
clone size: NA
V gene: TRBV9
D gene: TRBD1

CDR3 DNA: TGTGCCAGCAGCTACCCCGGGGGAGCTAACTATGGCTACACCTTC
CDR3 protein: CASSYPGGANYGYTF
J gene: TRBJ1-2
clone size: NA
V gene: TRBV5-4
D gene: NA

CDR3 DNA: TGTGCCAGCTCACCCAAACATTATGGCTACACCTTC
CDR3 protein: CASSPKHYGYTF
J gene: TRBJ1-2
clone size: NA
V gene: TRBV18
D gene: NA

CDR3 DNA: TGTGCCAGCAGCGACTTGGACAGCTTTCCCTACGAGCAGTACTTC
CDR3 protein: CASSDLDSFPYEQYF
J gene: TRBJ2-7
clone size: few
V gene: TRBV7-9
D gene: NA

CDR3 DNA: TGTGCCAGCAGCTTACACCCGACAGTGAGCTCCTATAATTCACCCCTCCACTTT
CDR3 protein: CASSLHPTVSSYNSPLHF
J gene: TRBJ1-6
clone size: many
V gene: TRBV7-2
D gene: NA

CDR3 DNA: TGTGCCAGCAGCGGGGGGACTAGCGGCGGGGAGCTGTTTTTT
CDR3 protein: CASSGGTSGGELFF
J gene: TRBJ2-2
clone size: few
V gene: TRBV2
D gene: TRBD2

CDR3 DNA: TGTGCCAGTAGTCGCTCTCCGTACACTGAAGCTTTCTTT
CDR3 protein: CASSRSPYTEAFF
J gene: TRBJ1-1
clone size: few
V gene: TRBV19
D gene: NA

CDR3 DNA: TGTGCCAGCAGCTTAGAGGTAGCGGGGGGGCGTGAGACCCAGTACTTC
CDR3 protein: CASSLEVAGGRETQYF
J gene: TRBJ2-5
clone size: few
V gene: TRBV7-6
D gene: TRBD2

CDR3 DNA: TGTGCCAGCAGCTTGGTTGGGACAGGCGTCTCCTACAATGAGCAGTTCTTC
CDR3 protein: CASSLVGTGVSYNEQFF
J gene: TRBJ2-1
clone size: few
V gene: TRBV5-5
D gene: TRBD1

CDR3 DNA: TGTGCCAGCAGCTTAATTAGGGGTAGTGATCGGACGAACACTGAAGCTTTCTTT
CDR3 protein: CASSLIRGSDRTNTEAFF
J gene: TRBJ1-1
clone size: many
V gene: TRBV7-6
D gene: NA

CDR3 DNA: TGTGCCAGCAGCGCCGGGACAGGAGCCTACAATGAGCAGTTCTTC
CDR3 protein: CASSAGTGAYNEQFF
J gene: TRBJ2-1
clone size: few
V gene: TRBV14
D gene: TRBD1

CDR3 DNA: TGTGCCAGCAGTTTCCAAGGGGTGGGGATTGAAGCTTTCTTT
CDR3 protein: CASSFQGVGIEAFF
J gene: TRBJ1-1
clone size: few
V gene: TRBV27
D gene: NA

CDR3 DNA: TGTGCCAGCTCACCACCGGGCAGAGCTAAAGCCAAAAACATTCAGTACTTC
CDR3 protein: CASSPPGRAKAKNIQYF
J gene: TRBJ2-4
clone size: many
V gene: TRBV18
D gene: NA

CDR3 DNA: TGCAGTGCCCCCCGGCCCTTTAATGGGGGAAGAACTAATGAAAAACTGTTTTTT
CDR3 protein: CSAPRPFNGGRTNEKLFF
J gene: TRBJ1-4
clone size: NA
V gene: TRBV20-1
D gene: NA

CDR3 DNA: TGCGCCAGCAGCCCCCTCTCCGGGACAGATAATGAAAAACTGTTTTTT
CDR3 protein: CASSPLSGTDNEKLFF
J gene: TRBJ1-4
clone size: NA
V gene: TRBV4-3
D gene: TRBD1

CDR3 DNA: TGCGCCAGCAGCCACCCCGGACAGGGAGCCTATGGCTACACCTTC
CDR3 protein: CASSHPGQGAYGYTF
J gene: TRBJ1-2
clone size: NA
V gene: TRBV4-1
D gene: TRBD1

CDR3 DNA: TGCGCCAGCAGTCCCCCCAAAGGCCCGGAGTCAGGGGCCTACGAGCAGTACTTC
CDR3 protein: CASSPPKGPESGAYEQYF
J gene: TRBJ2-7
clone size: NA
V gene: TRBV23-1
D gene: NA

CDR3 DNA: TGTGTCAGCAGCCTGTCCCGCGAAGGCACAGATACGCAGTATTTT
CDR3 protein: CVSSLSREGTDTQYF
J gene: TRBJ2-3
clone size: once
V gene: TRBV7-1
D gene: NA

CDR3 DNA: TGTGCCAGCAGCACAGGGGGCTTGGGCTACACCTTC
CDR3 protein: CASSTGGLGYTF
J gene: TRBJ1-2
clone size: few
V gene: TRBV7-9
D gene: TRBD1

CDR3 DNA: TGTGCCAGCAGCTTAGTAAGTCTCCATGAAGCTTTCTTT
CDR3 protein: CASSLVSLHEAFF
J gene: TRBJ1-1
clone size: many
V gene: TRBV7-9
D gene: NA

CDR3 DNA: TGTGCCAGCAGCTTAGCGGGGGACGGGGGGGACACTGAAGCTTTCTTT
CDR3 protein: CASSLAGDGGDTEAFF
J gene: TRBJ1-1
clone size: NA
V gene: TRBV7-6
D gene: NA

CDR3 DNA: TGCAGCGTCGAAGGGATATCGGGCTATGGCTACACCTTC
CDR3 protein: CSVEGISGYGYTF
J gene: TRBJ1-2
clone size: NA
V gene: TRBV29-1
D gene: NA

CDR3 DNA: TGTGCCAGCAGTTTCAACAGTAACACCGGGGAGCTGTTTTTT
CDR3 protein: CASSFNSNTGELFF
J gene: TRBJ2-2
clone size: many
V gene: TRBV12-3/TRBV12-4
D gene: NA

CDR3 DNA: TGTGCCAGCAGTCCCGGGACAGGGATCGTCGAGCAGTACTTC
CDR3 protein: CASSPGTGIVEQYF
J gene: TRBJ2-7
clone size: NA
V gene: TRBV12-3/TRBV12-4
D gene: TRBD1

CDR3 DNA: TGTGCCAGCAGTCAACCGGGACAGACCTGGGGGTCGGGGACCCAGTACTTC
CDR3 protein: CASSQPGQTWGSGTQYF
J gene: TRBJ2-5
clone size: many
V gene: TRBV28
D gene: TRBD1

CDR3 DNA: TGTGCCAGCAGTTCGGAGGGGCTTCGGCCCTACGAGCAGTACTTC
CDR3 protein: CASSSEGLRPYEQYF
J gene: TRBJ2-7
clone size: NA
V gene: TRBV6-2/TRBV6-3
D gene: NA

CDR3 DNA: TGCAGTGCCCCAACCGGGACTAGTGGAGAGACCCAGTACTTC
CDR3 protein: CSAPTGTSGETQYF
J gene: TRBJ2-5
clone size: once
V gene: TRBV20-1
D gene: TRBD2

CDR3 DNA: TGTGCCAGCAGTGGGGACAGGAGCCCATCCTACGAGCAGTACTTC
CDR3 protein: CASSGDRSPSYEQYF
J gene: TRBJ2-7
clone size: NA
V gene: TRBV6-1
D gene: TRBD1

CDR3 DNA: TGTGCCAGCAGCTTAGAGGGGATCGTAGGACGCACTGAAGCTTTCTTT
CDR3 protein: CASSLEGIVGRTEAFF
J gene: TRBJ1-1
clone size: NA
V gene: TRBV7-9
D gene: NA

CDR3 DNA: TGTGCCAGTAGTATAGGGAAAAGCTCCTACAATGAGCAGTTCTTC
CDR3 protein: CASSIGKSSYNEQFF
J gene: TRBJ2-1
clone size: once
V gene: TRBV19
D gene: NA

CDR3 DNA: TGTGCCAGCAGCCATCAGACTAGCGAAACAGATACGCAGTATTTT
CDR3 protein: CASSHQTSETDTQYF
J gene: TRBJ2-3
clone size: NA
V gene: TRBV7-9
D gene: TRBD2

CDR3 DNA: TGTGCCAGCTCACCACTCGCGCAGGAGCAGTACAATGAGCAGTTCTTC
CDR3 protein: CASSPLAQEQYNEQFF
J gene: TRBJ2-1
clone size: NA
V gene: TRBV18
D gene: NA

CDR3 DNA: TGTGCCAGCAGCTTAGACGGGGGGACAGATACGCAGTATTTT
CDR3 protein: CASSLDGGTDTQYF
J gene: TRBJ2-3
clone size: many
V gene: TRBV7-2
D gene: TRBD2